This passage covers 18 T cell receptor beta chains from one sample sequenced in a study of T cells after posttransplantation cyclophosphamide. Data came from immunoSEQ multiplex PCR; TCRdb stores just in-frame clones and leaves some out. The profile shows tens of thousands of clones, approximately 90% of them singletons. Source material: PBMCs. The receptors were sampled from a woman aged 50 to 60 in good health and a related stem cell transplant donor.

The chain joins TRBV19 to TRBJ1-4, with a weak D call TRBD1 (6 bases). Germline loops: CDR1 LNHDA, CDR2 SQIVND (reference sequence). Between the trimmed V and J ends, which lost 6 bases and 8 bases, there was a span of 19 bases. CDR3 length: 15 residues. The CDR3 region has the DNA TGTGCCAGTAGCGTATCGACAGGTTGGGGGGAAAAACTGTTTTTT. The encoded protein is CASSVSTGWGEKLFF.

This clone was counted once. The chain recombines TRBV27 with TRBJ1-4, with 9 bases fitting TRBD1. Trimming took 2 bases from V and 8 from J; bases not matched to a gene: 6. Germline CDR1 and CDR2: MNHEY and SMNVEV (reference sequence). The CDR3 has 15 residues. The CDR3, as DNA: TGTGCCAGCAGTTTACAGAGGACAGGGGACGAAAAACTGTTTTTT. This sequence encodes CASSLQRTGDEKLFF.

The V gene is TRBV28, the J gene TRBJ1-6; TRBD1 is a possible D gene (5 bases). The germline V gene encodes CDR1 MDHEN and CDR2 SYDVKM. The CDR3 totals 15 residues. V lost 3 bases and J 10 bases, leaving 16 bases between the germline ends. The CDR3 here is CASSFPTSRGSPLHF. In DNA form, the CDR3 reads TGTGCCAGCAGTTTCCCGACTTCTCGGGGGTCACCCCTCCACTTT.

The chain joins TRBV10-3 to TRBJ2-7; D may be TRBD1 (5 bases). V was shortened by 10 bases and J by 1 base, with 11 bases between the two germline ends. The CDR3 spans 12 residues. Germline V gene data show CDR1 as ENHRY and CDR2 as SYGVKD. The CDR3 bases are TGTGCCACCGGAGACAGTTCCTACGAGCAGTACTTC. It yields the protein CATGDSSYEQYF.

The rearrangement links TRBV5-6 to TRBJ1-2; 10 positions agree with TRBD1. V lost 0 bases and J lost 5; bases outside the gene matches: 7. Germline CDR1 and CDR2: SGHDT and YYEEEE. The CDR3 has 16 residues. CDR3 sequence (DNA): TGTGCCAGCAGCTTGGCCGGGACAGGGGTTTCTTATGGCTACACCTTC. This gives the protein CASSLAGTGVSYGYTF.

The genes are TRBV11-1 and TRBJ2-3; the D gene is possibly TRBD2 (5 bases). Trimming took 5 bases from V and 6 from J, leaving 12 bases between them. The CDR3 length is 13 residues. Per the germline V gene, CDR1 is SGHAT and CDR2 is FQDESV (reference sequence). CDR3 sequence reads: CASSRGLADTQYF. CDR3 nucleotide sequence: TGTGCCAGCAGCCGTGGACTGGCTGATACGCAGTATTTT.

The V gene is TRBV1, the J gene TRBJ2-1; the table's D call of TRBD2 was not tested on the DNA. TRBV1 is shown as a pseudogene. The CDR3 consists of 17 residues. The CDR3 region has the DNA TGCACCAGCAGCCAAGAAACTAGCGGGAACACCTCGAATGAGCAGTTCTTC. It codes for CTSSQETSGNTSNEQFF.

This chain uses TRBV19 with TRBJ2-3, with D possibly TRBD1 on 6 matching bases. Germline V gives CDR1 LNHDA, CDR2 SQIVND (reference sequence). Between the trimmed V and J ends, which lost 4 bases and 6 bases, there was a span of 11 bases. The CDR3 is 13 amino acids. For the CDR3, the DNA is TGTGCCAGTAGTAGGTCAGGGGATGATACGCAGTATTTT. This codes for CASSRSGDDTQYF.

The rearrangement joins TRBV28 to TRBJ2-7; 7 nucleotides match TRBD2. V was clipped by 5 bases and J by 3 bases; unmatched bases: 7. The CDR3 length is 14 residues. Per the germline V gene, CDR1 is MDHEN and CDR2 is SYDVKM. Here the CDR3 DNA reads TGTGCCAGCAGTCCCCCCGCGGGGGACTACGAGCAGTACTTC. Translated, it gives CASSPPAGDYEQYF.

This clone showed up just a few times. CDR3 bases: TGTGCCATCAGTTCGGGCAGGGGTGGAACTGAAGCTTTCTTT. It is translated as CAISSGRGGTEAFF. The chain recombines TRBV10-3 with TRBJ1-1; a weak D match, TRBD1 (6 bases). The CDR3 sequence is 14 residues long. V lost 5 bases to trimming and J lost 5 bases, with 15 bases between them. CDR1 is ENHRY and CDR2 is SYGVKD in the germline V gene.

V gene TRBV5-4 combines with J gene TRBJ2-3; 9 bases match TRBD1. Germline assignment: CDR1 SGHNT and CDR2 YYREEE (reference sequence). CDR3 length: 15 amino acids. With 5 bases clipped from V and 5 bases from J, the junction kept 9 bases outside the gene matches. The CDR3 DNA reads TGTGCCAGCAGTCTAAGGGGACAGGGAATAGATACGCAGTATTTT. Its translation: CASSLRGQGIDTQYF.

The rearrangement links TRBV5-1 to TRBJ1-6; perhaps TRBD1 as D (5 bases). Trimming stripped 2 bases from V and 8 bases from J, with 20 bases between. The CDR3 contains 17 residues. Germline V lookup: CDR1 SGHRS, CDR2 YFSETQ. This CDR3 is CASSLTTRRGQYSPLHF. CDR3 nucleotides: TGCGCCAGCAGCTTAACCACTAGGAGGGGCCAATATTCACCCCTCCACTTT.

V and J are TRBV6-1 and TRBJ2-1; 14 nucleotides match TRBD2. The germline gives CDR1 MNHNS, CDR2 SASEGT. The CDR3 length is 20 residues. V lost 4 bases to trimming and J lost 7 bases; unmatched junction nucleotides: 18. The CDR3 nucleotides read TGTGCCAGCAGTGCCCTACCCGGGACTAGCGGGAGCGGATTGAAAAATGAGCAGTTCTTC. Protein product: CASSALPGTSGSGLKNEQFF.

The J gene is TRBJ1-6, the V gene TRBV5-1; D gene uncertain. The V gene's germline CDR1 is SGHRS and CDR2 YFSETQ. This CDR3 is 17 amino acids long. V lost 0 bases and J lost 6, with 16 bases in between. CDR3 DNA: TGCGCCAGCAGCTTGGGTGCAGGTCTCCATCCTAATTCACCCCTCCACTTT. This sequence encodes CASSLGAGLHPNSPLHF.

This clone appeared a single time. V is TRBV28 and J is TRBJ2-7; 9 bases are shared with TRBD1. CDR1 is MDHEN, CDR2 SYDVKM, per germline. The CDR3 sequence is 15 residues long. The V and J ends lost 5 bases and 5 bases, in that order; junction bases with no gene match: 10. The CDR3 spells CASSGTGRIYNEQYF. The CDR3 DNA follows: TGTGCCAGCAGTGGGACAGGGCGAATCTACAACGAGCAGTACTTC.

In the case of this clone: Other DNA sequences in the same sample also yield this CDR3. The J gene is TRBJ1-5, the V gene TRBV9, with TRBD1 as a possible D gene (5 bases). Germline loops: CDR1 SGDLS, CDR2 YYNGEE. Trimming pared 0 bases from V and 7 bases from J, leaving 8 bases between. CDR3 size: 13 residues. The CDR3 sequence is CASSVDGGQPQHF. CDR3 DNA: TGTGCCAGCAGCGTAGATGGGGGGCAGCCCCAGCATTTT.

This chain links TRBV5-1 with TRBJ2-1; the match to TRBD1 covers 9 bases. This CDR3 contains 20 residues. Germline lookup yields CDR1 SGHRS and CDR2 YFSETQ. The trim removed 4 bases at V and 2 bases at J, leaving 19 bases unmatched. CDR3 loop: CASSVGTGTDPRSTYNEQFF. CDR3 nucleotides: TGCGCCAGCAGCGTAGGGACAGGGACAGACCCCCGTTCTACCTACAATGAGCAGTTCTTC.

DNA for the CDR3: TGCGCCAGCAGCTTGGATATTAGCGGGGAAAACTACGAGCAGTACTTC. This codes for CASSLDISGENYEQYF. The chain joins TRBV5-1 to TRBJ2-7; 8 bases are a match to TRBD2. The V gene's germline CDR1 is SGHRS and CDR2 YFSETQ. CDR3 length: 16 residues. V dropped 0 bases and J dropped 3; count of bases not matched to a gene: 8. Full variable domain (outside the CDR3, taken from reference TRBV5-1 and TRBJ2-7): KAGVTQTPRYLIKTRGQQVTLSCSPISGHRSVSWYQQTPGQGLQFLFEYFSETQRNKGNFPGRFSGRQFSNSRSEMNVSTLELGDSALYLCASSLDISGENYEQYFGPGTRLTVT.